The 23 T cell receptor beta chains presented below share a single source sample, sequenced in a study of blood T cell repertoires in COVID-19. Produced via immunoSEQ multiplex PCR; TCRdb's table is partial and in-frame only. The sample gives more than 70,000 clones, 75% to 90% of which show up once; 1.2% is in the top ten. Sample: peripheral blood. These receptors all come from a man older than 75 with active or convalescent COVID-19.

The gene calls are TRBV5-1 and TRBJ1-4, with 7 bases that match TRBD1. Losses at the gene ends were 4 bases for V and 8 bases for J; bases not matched to a gene: 17. Germline V gene lookup returns CDR1 SGHRS and CDR2 YFSETQ. The CDR3 totals 17 residues. The CDR3 DNA reads as TGCGCCAGCAGCCCCCCGCCCCGGGACAGCTTTTCCGAAAAACTGTTTTTT. Translation: CASSPPPRDSFSEKLFF.

The chain employs TRBV28 and TRBJ1-1, with no clear D. The CDR3 extends over 13 amino acids. Deletions cut 5 bases from V and 14 bases from J, with 21 bases between. Germline-derived CDR1 and CDR2 are MDHEN and SYDVKM. The CDR3 reads CASSTTGTWAAFF. The CDR3 bases are TGTGCCAGCAGTACGACCGGAACCTGGGCAGCCTTCTTT.

The chain links TRBV7-9 to TRBJ2-2; 7 positions agree with TRBD2. Germline CDR1 reads SEHNR; CDR2 reads FQNEAQ (reference sequence). The CDR3 contains 16 residues. The J segment lost 1 base and the V segment lost 5 bases, leaving 7 bases of the junction unmatched. The CDR3 DNA reads as TGTGCCAGCAGCGCATTAGGCGGGAGGAACACCGGGGAGCTGTTTTTT. Translation gives CASSALGGRNTGELFF.

This rearrangement joins TRBV5-1 to TRBJ1-4; D unclear. CDR1 and CDR2 from the germline V gene are SGHRS and YFSETQ. CDR3 length: 13 amino acids. V gave up 4 bases and J gave up 8 bases, with 12 bases separating them. The CDR3 is CASSSGSLEKLFF. CDR3 in DNA: TGCGCCAGCAGCAGCGGGTCCCTGGAAAAACTGTTTTTT.

This chain uses TRBV6-6 with TRBJ2-1; TRBD2 is a possible D gene (6 bases). V dropped 0 bases and J dropped 7 bases, with 13 bases sitting between them. The CDR3 is 15 residues long. Germline V gene data show CDR1 as MNHNY and CDR2 as SVGAGI (reference sequence). The CDR3 here is CASSYSDGSGNEQFF. In DNA form, the CDR3 reads TGTGCCAGCAGTTACTCTGACGGGAGCGGGAATGAGCAGTTCTTC.

J is TRBJ2-5 and V is TRBV7-2; D uncertain. This CDR3 contains 15 residues. Trimming pared 1 base from V and 2 bases from J, leaving 11 bases between. Germline V gene data show CDR1 as SGHTA and CDR2 as FQGNSA. The CDR3 is CASSLGVLRQETQYF. The CDR3 DNA follows: TGTGCCAGCAGCTTAGGCGTTCTGAGACAAGAGACCCAGTACTTC. Full variable domain (outside the CDR3, taken from reference TRBV7-2 and TRBJ2-5): GAGVSQSPSNKVTEKGKDVELRCDPISGHTALYWYRQSLGQGLEFLIYFQGNSAPDKSGLPSDRFSAERTGGSVSTLTIQRTQQEDSAVYLCASSLGVLRQETQYFGPGTRLLVL.

This clone came up a few times. The V gene is TRBV4-1, the J gene TRBJ2-2, with 14 bases lining up with TRBD2. The CDR3 has 18 amino acids. J gave up 4 bases and V 1 base, and 5 bases lay outside the gene matches. Germline CDR1 MGHRA, CDR2 YSYEKL. In DNA, the CDR3 is TGCGCCAGCAGCCAAGGGGGACTAGCGGGAGTCGGCACCGGGGAGCTGTTTTTT. Amino acid sequence: CASSQGGLAGVGTGELFF.

The CDR3 is CASNPGQGITDTQYF. For the CDR3, the DNA is TGTGCCAGCAACCCGGGACAGGGGATCACAGATACGCAGTATTTT. V is TRBV7-9 and J is TRBJ2-3, with 10 bases that match TRBD1. The V and J ends lost 7 bases and 2 bases, in that order; junction bases with no gene match: 6. CDR3 length: 15 residues. CDR1 and CDR2 from the germline V gene are SEHNR and FQNEAQ (reference sequence).

This clone was recorded once. V usage is TRBV6-2 or TRBV6-3 and J usage is TRBJ2-1; weak D call: TRBD1 (6 bases). Between the trimmed V and J ends, which lost 4 bases and 6 bases, there was a span of 19 bases. CDR1 and CDR2 from the germline V gene are MNHEY and SVGEGT. The CDR3 sequence is 16 residues long. The CDR3 spells CASSSLSRGAGNEQFF. The CDR3 DNA follows: TGTGCCAGCAGTTCCCTATCCAGGGGCGCGGGCAATGAGCAGTTCTTC.

V usage is TRBV7-9 and J usage is TRBJ2-7, with 12 nucleotides matching TRBD2. V lost 1 base to trimming and J lost 7 bases; unmatched junction nucleotides: 5. Germline CDR1 and CDR2: SEHNR and FQNEAQ (reference sequence). CDR3 size: 15 residues. In nucleotides, the CDR3 is TGTGCCAGCAGCTTAGGACTAGCGGGAGCATTAGAGCAGTACTTC. Translation: CASSLGLAGALEQYF.

The chain carries TRBV7-9 and TRBJ2-2, with 10 positions matching TRBD2. V was pared by 2 bases and J by 1 base, with 4 bases of the junction left unmatched. Looked up from germline, CDR1 is SEHNR and CDR2 is FQNEAQ (reference sequence). This CDR3 spans 17 amino acids. CDR3 region: CASSLPGTSENTGELFF. The CDR3 nucleotides are TGTGCCAGCAGCTTACCCGGGACTAGCGAGAACACCGGGGAGCTGTTTTTT.

CDR3 nucleotide sequence: TGCGCCAGCAGCTTGGCCACACTAGCGATTACTAGCACAGATACGCAGTATTTT. Protein product: CASSLATLAITSTDTQYF. This sequence joins TRBV5-1 and TRBJ2-3; 7 bases map to TRBD2. The CDR3 contains 18 residues. Germline V CDR1 and CDR2: SGHRS, YFSETQ. Losses at the gene ends were 0 bases for V and 0 bases for J; bases not matched to a gene: 10.

The J gene is TRBJ2-5, the V gene TRBV18; unclear D gene. This CDR3 has 13 amino acids. Germline CDR1 KGHSH, CDR2 LQKENI. Trimming stripped 4 bases from V and 5 bases from J, with 11 bases between. The CDR3 loop is CASSRDTRETQYF. CDR3 DNA: TGTGCCAGCTCACGAGACACCAGGGAGACCCAGTACTTC.

This clone was seen once. The rearrangement joins TRBV6-6 to TRBJ1-6, with D possibly TRBD1 on 5 matching bases. CDR3 length equals 15 residues. Germline V gene data show CDR1 as MNHNY and CDR2 as SVGAGI (reference sequence). Between the trimmed V and J ends, which lost 0 bases and 10 bases, there was a span of 13 bases. In nucleotides, the CDR3 is TGTGCCAGCAGTTACTCGGCAGGGTTAGAGTCACCCCTCCACTTT. It encodes CASSYSAGLESPLHF.

This clone was observed once. The gene calls are TRBV7-8 and TRBJ2-6; 9 nucleotides agree with TRBD2. Per germline, CDR1 SGHVS and CDR2 FQNEAQ. This CDR3 is 20 amino acids long. The J segment lost 2 bases and the V segment lost 5 bases, leaving 16 bases of the junction unmatched. Written as DNA, the CDR3 is TGTGCCAGCAGCCCCCTTGGTGTTCGCGGGAGGGCCACTGGGGCCAACGTCCTGACTTTC. It specifies CASSPLGVRGRATGANVLTF.

The chain links TRBV11-2 to TRBJ2-7, with TRBD1 matching over 12 bases. The trim removed 5 bases at V and 2 bases at J, leaving 13 bases unmatched. Germline V gene data show CDR1 as SGHAT and CDR2 as FQNNGV. This CDR3 is 18 amino acids long. CDR3 nucleotides: TGTGCCAGCAGCCCTTTAGCCCGGGACAGGGGGCGCCCCTACGAGCAGTACTTC. Translating gives CASSPLARDRGRPYEQYF. Combining the CDR3 with reference TRBV11-2 and TRBJ2-7 gives the whole variable domain EAGVAQSPRYKIIEKRQSVAFWCNPISGHATLYWYQQILGQGPKLLIQFQNNGVVDDSQLPKDRFSAERLKGVDSTLKIQPAKLEDSAVYLCASSPLARDRGRPYEQYFGPGTRLTVT.

The chain combines TRBV4-2 with TRBJ2-7; 10 bases line up with TRBD2. Per the germline V gene, CDR1 is LGHNA and CDR2 is YNFKEQ. The CDR3 is 16 residues long. V dropped 1 base and J dropped 6; count of bases not matched to a gene: 9. CDR3 sequence reads: CASSQALGLADGEQYF. Here the CDR3 DNA reads TGTGCCAGCAGCCAAGCGTTAGGACTAGCGGATGGCGAGCAGTACTTC.

This chain links TRBV7-9 with TRBJ2-5, with TRBD1 matching 8 bases. The length of the CDR3 is 15 residues. CDR1 and CDR2 (germline): SEHNR, FQNEAQ (reference sequence). Losses at the gene ends were 2 bases for V and 3 bases for J; bases not matched to a gene: 5. CDR3 nucleotides: TGTGCCAGCAGCTTATCCCGGACAGGGAAAGAGACCCAGTACTTC. Translated: CASSLSRTGKETQYF.

The chain couples TRBV3-1 (or the pseudogene TRBV3-2) to TRBJ2-7; D gene unclear. Germline CDR1 is LGHDT and CDR2 is YNNKEL (reference sequence). The CDR3 length is 13 residues. V was cut by 1 base and J by 4 bases, with 8 bases left in between. CDR3 loop: CASSQVPGYEQYF. The CDR3 region has the DNA TGTGCCAGCAGCCAAGTCCCGGGTTACGAGCAGTACTTC.

V usage is TRBV9 and J usage is TRBJ2-7, with 8 bases that match TRBD2. V shed 0 bases, J shed 6 bases, and the junction held 17 bases outside the gene matches. There are 18 residues in the CDR3. The germline CDR1 and CDR2 sequences are SGDLS and YYNGEE. This chain's CDR3 is CASSVGLAGGGSGGEQYF. CDR3 DNA sequence: TGTGCCAGCAGCGTAGGGTTGGCGGGAGGAGGGTCAGGAGGCGAGCAGTACTTC.

This rearrangement joins TRBV7-9 to TRBJ1-2; no definite D call. V lost 2 bases, J lost 2 bases, and 9 bases lay in between. The CDR3 is made up of 14 amino acids. CDR1 is SEHNR, CDR2 FQNEAQ, per germline (reference sequence). The CDR3 protein is CASSLNSRNYGYTF. CDR3 DNA: TGTGCCAGCAGCTTAAACAGCCGAAACTATGGCTACACCTTC.

The chain joins TRBV18 to TRBJ2-3, with D maybe TRBD2 (7 bases). The CDR3 sequence is 18 residues long. Trimming shortened V by 8 bases and J by 0 bases, and 24 bases separated the two germline ends. CDR1 KGHSH and CDR2 LQKENI come from the germline V gene. The CDR3 sequence is CASPNREGERSSTDTQYF. Written as DNA, the CDR3 is TGTGCCAGCCCAAACAGGGAGGGGGAGCGGAGTAGCACAGATACGCAGTATTTT. Combining the CDR3 with reference TRBV18 and TRBJ2-3 gives the whole variable domain NAGVMQNPRHLVRRRGQEARLRCSPMKGHSHVYWYRQLPEEGLKFMVYLQKENIIDESGMPKERFSAEFPKEGPSILRIQQVVRGDSAAYFCASPNREGERSSTDTQYFGPGTRLTVL.

This chain joins TRBV5-4 and TRBJ2-3; 7 bases match TRBD1. CDR1 is SGHNT, CDR2 YYREEE, per germline (reference sequence). CDR3 size: 20 residues. Losses at the gene ends were 4 bases for V and 2 bases for J; bases not matched to a gene: 22. The CDR3 sequence is CASSPPMGQKNHGATDTQYF. The CDR3 nucleotides read TGTGCCAGCAGCCCACCGATGGGACAGAAAAACCACGGCGCCACAGATACGCAGTATTTT.